The source of this T cell receptor beta chain is a study of a mutant IDH1 vaccine in newly diagnosed glioma. Whole-study context: Patients' prior therapy spanned radiotherapy, temozolomide, or both; most underwent both.

Time point noted: baseline, week 1 (first vaccination visit). The treatment: pre-vaccination baseline after standard-of-care therapy. Trimming took 7 bases from V and 5 from J; bases not matched to a gene: 17. Looked up from germline, CDR1 is SGHRS and CDR2 is YFSETQ. This CDR3 is built from 17 residues. Using immunoSEQ multiplex PCR, the repertoire was profiled, and TCRdb retains in-frame clones only, with some absent. The sample lists 85,000 to 100,000 clones, around four fifths occurring once. The chain links TRBV5-1 to TRBJ2-2; TRBD1 matches at 7 bases. The TCR was taken from a man between 35 and 55 years old with glioma. Source: PBMCs, taken from a glioma patient treated with radiotherapy, temozolomide or both. CDR3: CASHRPQNRGYTGELFF. In DNA form, the CDR3 reads TGCGCCAGCCATCGTCCCCAGAACAGGGGATATACCGGGGAGCTGTTTTTT.